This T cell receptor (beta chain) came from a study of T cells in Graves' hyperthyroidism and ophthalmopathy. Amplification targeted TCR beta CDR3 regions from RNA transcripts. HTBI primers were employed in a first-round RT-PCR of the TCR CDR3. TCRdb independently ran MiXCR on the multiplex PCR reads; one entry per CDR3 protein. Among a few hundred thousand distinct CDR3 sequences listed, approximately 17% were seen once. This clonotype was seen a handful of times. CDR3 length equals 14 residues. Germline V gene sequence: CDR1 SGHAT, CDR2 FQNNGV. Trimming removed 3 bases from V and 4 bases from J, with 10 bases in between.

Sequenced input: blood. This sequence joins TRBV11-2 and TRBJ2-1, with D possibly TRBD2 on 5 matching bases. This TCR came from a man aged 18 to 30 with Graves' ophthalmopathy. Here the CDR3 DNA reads TGTGCCAGCAGCTTCTTGGACTTGTACAATGAGCAGTTCTTC. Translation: CASSFLDLYNEQFF.